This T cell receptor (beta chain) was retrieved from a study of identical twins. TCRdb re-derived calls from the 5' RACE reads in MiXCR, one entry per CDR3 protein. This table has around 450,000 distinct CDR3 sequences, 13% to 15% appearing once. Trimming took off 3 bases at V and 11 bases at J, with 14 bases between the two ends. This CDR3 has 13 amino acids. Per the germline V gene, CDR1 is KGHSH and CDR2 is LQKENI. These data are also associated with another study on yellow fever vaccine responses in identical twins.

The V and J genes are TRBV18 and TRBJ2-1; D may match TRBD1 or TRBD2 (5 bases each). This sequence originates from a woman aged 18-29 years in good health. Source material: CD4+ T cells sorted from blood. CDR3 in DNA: TGTGCCAGCTCACCTGAACCGGGACGCCAGCAGTTCTTC. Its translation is CASSPEPGRQQFF.